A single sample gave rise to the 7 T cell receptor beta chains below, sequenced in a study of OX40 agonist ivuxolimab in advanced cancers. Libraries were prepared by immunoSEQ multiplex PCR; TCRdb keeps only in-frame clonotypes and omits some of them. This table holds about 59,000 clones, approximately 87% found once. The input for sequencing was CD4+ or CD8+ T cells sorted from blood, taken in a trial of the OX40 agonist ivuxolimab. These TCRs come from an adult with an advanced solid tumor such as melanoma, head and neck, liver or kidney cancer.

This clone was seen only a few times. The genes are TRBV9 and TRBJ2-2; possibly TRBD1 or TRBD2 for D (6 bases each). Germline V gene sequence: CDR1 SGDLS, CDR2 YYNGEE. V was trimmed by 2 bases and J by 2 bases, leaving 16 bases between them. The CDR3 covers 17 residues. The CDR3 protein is CASSVGEVGGNTGELFF. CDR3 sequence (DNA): TGTGCCAGCAGCGTCGGGGAGGTAGGGGGAAACACCGGGGAGCTGTTTTTT. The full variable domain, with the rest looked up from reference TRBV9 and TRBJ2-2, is DSGVTQTPKHLITATGQRVTLRCSPRSGDLSVYWYQQSLDQGLQFLIQYYNGEERAKGNILERFSAQQFPDLHSELNLSSLELGDSALYFCASSVGEVGGNTGELFFGEGSRLTVL.

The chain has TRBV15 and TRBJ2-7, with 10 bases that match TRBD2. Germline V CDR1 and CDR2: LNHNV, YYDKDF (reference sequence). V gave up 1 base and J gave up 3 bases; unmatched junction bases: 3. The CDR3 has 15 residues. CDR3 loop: CATSRVAGGNYEQYF. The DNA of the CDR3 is TGTGCCACCAGCAGAGTAGCGGGAGGAAACTACGAGCAGTACTTC.

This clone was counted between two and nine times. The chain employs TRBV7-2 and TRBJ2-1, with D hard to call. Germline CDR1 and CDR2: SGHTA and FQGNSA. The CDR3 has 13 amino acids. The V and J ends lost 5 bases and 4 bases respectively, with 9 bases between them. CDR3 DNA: TGTGCCAGCAGCCTACAGTTGTACAATGAGCAGTTCTTC. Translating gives CASSLQLYNEQFF.

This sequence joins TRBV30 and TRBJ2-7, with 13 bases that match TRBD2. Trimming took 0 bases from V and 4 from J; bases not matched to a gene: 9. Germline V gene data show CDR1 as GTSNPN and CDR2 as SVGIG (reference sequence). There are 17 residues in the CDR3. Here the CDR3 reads CAWSVRRTSGGAYEQYF. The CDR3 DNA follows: TGTGCCTGGAGTGTACGGCGAACTAGCGGGGGGGCTTACGAGCAGTACTTC.

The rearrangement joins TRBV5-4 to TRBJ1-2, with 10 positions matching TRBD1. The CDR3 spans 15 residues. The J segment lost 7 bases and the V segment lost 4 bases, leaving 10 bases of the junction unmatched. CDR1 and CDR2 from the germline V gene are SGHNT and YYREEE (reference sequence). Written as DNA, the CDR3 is TGTGCCAGCAGCGAACCGGACAGGGGGTTAGGTGGCTACACCTTC. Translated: CASSEPDRGLGGYTF.

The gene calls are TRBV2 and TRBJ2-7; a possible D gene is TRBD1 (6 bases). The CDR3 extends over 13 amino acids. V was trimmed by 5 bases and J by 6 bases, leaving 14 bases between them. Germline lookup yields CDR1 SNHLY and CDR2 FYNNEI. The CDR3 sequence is CASSLDSLSEQYF. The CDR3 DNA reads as TGTGCCAGCAGTTTGGACAGCCTGAGCGAGCAGTACTTC.

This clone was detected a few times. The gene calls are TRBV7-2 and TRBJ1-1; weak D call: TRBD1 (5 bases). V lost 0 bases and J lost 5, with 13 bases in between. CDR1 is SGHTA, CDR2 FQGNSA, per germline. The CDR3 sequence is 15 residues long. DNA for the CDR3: TGTGCCAGCAGCTTAGCCGACCTTGGGGGAACTGAAGCTTTCTTT. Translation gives CASSLADLGGTEAFF. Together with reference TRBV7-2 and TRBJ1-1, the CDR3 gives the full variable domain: GAGVSQSPSNKVTEKGKDVELRCDPISGHTALYWYRQSLGQGLEFLIYFQGNSAPDKSGLPSDRFSAERTGGSVSTLTIQRTQQEDSAVYLCASSLADLGGTEAFFGQGTRLTVV.